Listed here is a single T cell receptor beta chain. For TCRbeta, the library was prepared with unique molecular identifiers. Using its own MiXCR run on the PCR reads, TCRdb lists one record per CDR3 protein. This sample has about 440,000 distinct CDR3 sequences, with 43% found just once. This specimen comes from a study of T-cell reconstitution after alpha-beta-depleted transplantation in children. J gave up 6 bases and V 7 bases, and 2 bases lay outside the gene matches. Germline V gene data show CDR1 as SQVTM and CDR2 as ANQGSEA. The CDR3 is made up of 10 amino acids. The sample in question was PBMCs, obtained before TCRalphabeta/CD19-depleted stem cell transplant. V is TRBV29-1 and J is TRBJ1-2; 7 nucleotides align to TRBD1. The TCR originated in a girl aged 2-15 years with aplastic anemia, due to receive a stem cell transplant. CDR3 sequence (DNA): TGCAGCGCCGACAGGGATGGCTACACCTTC. Translating it yields CSADRDGYTF. Looking up the rest from reference TRBV29-1 and TRBJ1-2 gives the full variable domain: SAVISQKPSRDICQRGTSLTIQCQVDSQVTMMFWYRQQPGQSLTLIATANQGSEATYESGFVIDKFPISRPNLTFSTLTVSNMSPEDSSIYLCSADRDGYTFGSGTRLTVV.